The rows below give T cell receptor beta chains drawn from one sample of a study of CD8+ T cells in alopecia areata. Produced via immunoSEQ multiplex PCR; TCRdb's table is partial and in-frame only. The sample carries about 160,000 clones, less than 70% recorded once. This sample comprised CD4+ T cells sorted from blood, obtained at week 4, from a patient treated with tofacitinib. All receptors come from a human donor with alopecia areata. Each CDR3 is given with its conserved first and last residue.

CSAPGQSNYGYTF | TRBJ1-2 | 13 | TRBV29-1
CAWSVRGTYEQYF | TRBJ2-7 | 13 | TRBV30
CASSLRSERAGGPRQYF | TRBJ2-5 | 17 | TRBV4-1
CAWSVRTARGNEQFF | TRBJ2-1 | 15 | TRBV30
CASSLPRLAGPNTGELFF | TRBJ2-2 | 18 | TRBV7-2
CASSLRTGGDQPQHF | TRBJ1-5 | 15 | TRBV7-2
CASSYSGEYGYTF | TRBJ1-2 | 13 | TRBV6-5
CASSLGTSLDNEQFF | TRBJ2-1 | 15 | TRBV5-6
CATSLAAFTDTQYF | TRBJ2-3 | 14 | TRBV15
CAWSEGARDYQPQHF | TRBJ1-5 | 15 | TRBV30
CSVEKNTEAFF | TRBJ1-1 | 11 | TRBV29-1
CASSHNRGGQETQYF | TRBJ2-5 | 15 | TRBV4-1
CASSQVGRVTPYGYTF | TRBJ1-2 | 16 | TRBV14
CASSATWLGGEQYF | TRBJ2-7 | 14 | TRBV5-1
CAGRTWSGVNTEAFF | TRBJ1-1 | 15 | TRBV30
CATSSPGWGAAGYGYTF | TRBJ1-2 | 17 | TRBV15
CASSLLWGETQYF | TRBJ2-5 | 13 | TRBV7-3
CASSFDAGLNEQFF | TRBJ2-1 | 14 | TRBV5-1
CSVADTISGNTIYF | TRBJ1-3 | 14 | TRBV29-1
CASSPGLAERNEQFF | TRBJ2-1 | 15 | TRBV5-1
CSGEEINYGYTF | TRBJ1-2 | 12 | TRBV29-1
CASSLEGRGRGDTQYF | TRBJ2-3 | 16 | TRBV7-9
CASSPVDGGNTIYF | TRBJ1-3 | 14 | TRBV18
CAWSIGIGEQYF | TRBJ2-7 | 12 | TRBV30
CASSFFLRGSGTEAFF | TRBJ1-1 | 16 | TRBV5-1
CAWRKKGYTF | TRBJ1-2 | 10 | TRBV30
CSADRDSQETQYF | TRBJ2-5 | 13 | TRBV29-1
CASSPSGTSGTANTGELFF | TRBJ2-2 | 19 | TRBV9
CSVDRGMETQYF | TRBJ2-5 | 12 | TRBV29-1
CASSRDFYGYTF | TRBJ1-2 | 12 | TRBV18
CASSPRLAGSYEQYF | TRBJ2-7 | 15 | TRBV11-2
CASSYSTGASNEQFF | TRBJ2-1 | 15 | TRBV6-5
CASSLRAGQPVNEQFF | TRBJ2-1 | 16 | TRBV5-1
CAWSEDHGSPLHF | TRBJ1-6 | 13 | TRBV30
CASTLTAGRRLQTYEQYF | TRBJ2-7 | 18 | TRBV2
CASSSTGMTEAFF | TRBJ1-1 | 13 | TRBV5-1
CASSRDTSIQYF | TRBJ2-4 | 12 | TRBV14
CASSSEVALHF | TRBJ1-6 | 11 | TRBV7-9
CASAQGRSGNTIYF | TRBJ1-3 | 14 | TRBV12-5
CASSLRGTDTQYF | TRBJ2-3 | 13 | TRBV5-1
CSVENRGGIYEQYF | TRBJ2-7 | 14 | TRBV29-1
CASSYSAGGFRDTQYF | TRBJ2-3 | 16 | TRBV6-5
CSVLTGQEQYF | TRBJ2-7 | 11 | TRBV29-1
CASSTGTSEETQYF | TRBJ2-5 | 14 | TRBV5-1
CAWRGLVAGGYTF | TRBJ1-2 | 13 | TRBV30
CASSLGQNGLAQETQYF | TRBJ2-5 | 17 | TRBV7-6
CASSEGGGLNTEAFF | TRBJ1-1 | 15 | TRBV4-1
CASSEVQGLNYGYTF | TRBJ1-2 | 15 | TRBV2
CASSPQTNTEAFF | TRBJ1-1 | 13 | TRBV7-3
CASGRTPSNQPQHF | TRBJ1-5 | 14 | TRBV23-1
CASSPPGQGGNTEAFF | TRBJ1-1 | 16 | TRBV7-9
CASSLALGAQETQYF | TRBJ2-5 | 15 | TRBV5-1
CSVTDGPYEQYF | TRBJ2-7 | 12 | TRBV29-1
CASSQDRLAGGRLLETQYF | TRBJ2-5 | 19 | TRBV4-1
CASSEGHGLSSYEQYF | TRBJ2-7 | 16 | TRBV11-2
CASSQDRLTNYGYTF | TRBJ1-2 | 15 | TRBV2
CASSYKGEVAQYF | TRBJ2-5 | 13 | TRBV6-6